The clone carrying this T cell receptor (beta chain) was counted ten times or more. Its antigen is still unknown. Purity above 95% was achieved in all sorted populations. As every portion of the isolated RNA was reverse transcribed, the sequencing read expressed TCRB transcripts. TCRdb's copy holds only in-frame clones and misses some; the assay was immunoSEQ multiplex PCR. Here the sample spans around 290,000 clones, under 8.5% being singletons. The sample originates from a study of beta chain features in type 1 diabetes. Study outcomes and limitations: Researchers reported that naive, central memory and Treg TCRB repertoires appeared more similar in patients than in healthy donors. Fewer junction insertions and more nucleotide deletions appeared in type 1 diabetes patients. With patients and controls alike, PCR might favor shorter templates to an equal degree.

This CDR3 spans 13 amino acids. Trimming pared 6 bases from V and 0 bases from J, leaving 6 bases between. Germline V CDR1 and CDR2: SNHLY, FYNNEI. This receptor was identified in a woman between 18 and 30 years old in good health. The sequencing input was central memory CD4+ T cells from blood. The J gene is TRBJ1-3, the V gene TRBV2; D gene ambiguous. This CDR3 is CASSQNSGNTIYF. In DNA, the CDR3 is TGTGCCAGCAGCCAGAACTCTGGAAACACCATATATTTT.